A selection of T cell receptor beta chains follows, all from one sample in a study of blood T cell repertoires in COVID-19. Profiling relied on immunoSEQ multiplex PCR, and the TCRdb table lists in-frame clones only, not all of them. The table lists under 250,000 clones, around 82% of them singletons. Sequencing was done on a sample of PBMCs or T cells enriched from blood (not recorded which). All receptors come from a man younger than 40 with acute COVID-19. The CDR3 runs from the conserved cysteine through the conserved F or W. A D gene is named only where the DNA matches it firmly. The listing skips clone size in some rows; elsewhere it reads once, few, many or a size class.

clone_size j_call d_call v_call cdr3_aa cdr3_nt
- TRBJ2-2 - TRBV5-3 CARSPRVEKLAGELFF TGTGCCAGAAGCCCGAGGGTCGAAAAGCTCGCCGGGGAGCTGTTTTTT
- TRBJ1-4 - TRBV4-1 CASSHLGGLKTNEKLFF TGCGCCAGCAGCCATTTAGGAGGGTTAAAAACTAATGAAAAACTGTTTTTT
few TRBJ2-4 - TRBV6-4 CASSPAAGNIQYF TGTGCCAGCAGTCCCGCCGCGGGAAACATTCAGTACTTC
- TRBJ2-7 - TRBV11-3 CASSFRTGYEQYF TGTGCCAGCAGCTTTAGGACTGGTTACGAGCAGTACTTC
- TRBJ1-1 - TRBV15 CATSREQGGYTEAFF TGTGCCACCAGCAGAGAACAGGGAGGGTATACTGAAGCTTTCTTT
- TRBJ2-7 TRBD1 TRBV4-1 CASSQTPGQGLYEQYF TGCGCCAGCAGCCAGACTCCGGGACAGGGACTCTACGAGCAGTACTTC
- TRBJ2-7 - TRBV28 CASSGSAGYAYEQYF TGTGCCAGCAGTGGATCCGCGGGGTACGCCTACGAGCAGTACTTC
- TRBJ2-7 - TRBV7-9 CASGPREEQYF TGTGCCAGCGGACCGAGGGAAGAGCAGTACTTC
- TRBJ1-4 - TRBV3-1/TRBV3-2 CASSREGRRTNEKLFF TGTGCCAGCAGCCGGGAGGGCCGGAGAACTAATGAAAAACTGTTTTTT
few TRBJ2-2 TRBD1 TRBV30 CAWGTGVTPGELFF TGTGCCTGGGGGACAGGGGTTACCCCCGGGGAGCTGTTTTTT
- TRBJ2-3 TRBD2 TRBV6-4 CASSASGGATDTQYF TGTGCCAGCAGCGCTAGCGGGGGAGCCACAGATACGCAGTATTTT
- TRBJ1-1 - TRBV7-3 CASSLYRGGTEAFF TGTGCCAGCAGCTTATACCGGGGTGGGACTGAAGCTTTCTTT
- TRBJ2-1 - TRBV11-2 CASTSGGGGNEQFF TGTGCCAGCACCTCGGGCGGGGGCGGCAATGAGCAGTTCTTC
- TRBJ1-2 - TRBV6-5 CASSPLDSSKYGYTF TGTGCCAGCAGCCCCCTGGACAGCTCAAAATATGGCTACACCTTC
- TRBJ1-6 - TRBV18 CASSPKAYDTYYSPLHF TGTGCCAGCTCCCCAAAAGCTTACGACACTTACTATTCACCCCTCCACTTT
- TRBJ1-2 - TRBV20-1 CSASGQNYGYTF TGCAGTGCTAGTGGGCAGAACTATGGCTACACCTTC
- TRBJ2-3 TRBD2 TRBV27 CASSPGTSDTDTQYF TGTGCCAGCAGTCCCGGGACTAGCGACACAGATACGCAGTATTTT
few TRBJ2-7 TRBD1 TRBV30 CAWSGGQGLNEQYF TGTGCCTGGAGTGGGGGACAGGGGTTAAACGAGCAGTACTTC
- TRBJ2-7 - TRBV18 CASSPDVRGNPYEQYF TGTGCCAGCTCACCGGATGTCCGGGGGAACCCCTACGAGCAGTACTTC
few TRBJ2-1 TRBD1 TRBV19 CASSWTGAGNEQFF TGTGCCAGTAGTTGGACAGGGGCCGGCAATGAGCAGTTCTTC
- TRBJ1-1 - TRBV11-2 CASSLDFGVATEAFF TGTGCCAGCAGCTTAGATTTCGGGGTCGCAACTGAAGCTTTCTTT
- TRBJ2-5 - TRBV4-1 CASSLDSRLQETQYF TGCGCCAGCAGCCTAGACAGTAGACTCCAAGAGACCCAGTACTTC
- TRBJ2-7 - TRBV6-1 CASSESVHEQYF TGTGCCAGCAGTGAATCGGTCCACGAGCAGTACTTC
- TRBJ2-5 TRBD2 TRBV11-2 CASSPTGLAVQETQYF TGTGCCAGCAGCCCAACGGGACTAGCGGTCCAAGAGACCCAGTACTTC
- TRBJ1-3 TRBD1 TRBV7-9 CASSSYPGQTGNTIYF TGTGCCAGCAGCTCCTATCCGGGACAGACAGGAAACACCATATATTTT
- TRBJ1-5 TRBD1 TRBV6-5 CASRRQGGANQPQHF TGTGCCAGCAGGCGACAGGGGGGGGCAAATCAGCCCCAGCATTTT
- TRBJ1-5 - TRBV7-6 CASSLVGGASNQPQHF TGTGCCAGCAGCTTAGTCGGGGGGGCAAGCAATCAGCCCCAGCATTTT
- TRBJ2-7 TRBD1 TRBV6-5 CASSYTGTGAYEQYF TGTGCCAGCAGTTACACAGGGACAGGGGCCTACGAGCAGTACTTC
- TRBJ1-6 - TRBV3-1/TRBV3-2 CASSQAGNNSPLHF TGTGCCAGCAGCCAAGCGGGGAATAATTCACCCCTCCACTTT
- TRBJ1-3 TRBD1 TRBV6-5 CASSLGQYSGNTIYF TGTGCCAGCAGCTTGGGACAGTACTCTGGAAACACCATATATTTT
few TRBJ1-2 - TRBV5-1 CASSRDSTRGYGYTF TGCGCCAGCAGCCGAGACAGTACCAGGGGCTATGGCTACACCTTC
- TRBJ2-7 - TRBV3-1/TRBV3-2 CASSQALISSYEQYF TGTGCCAGCAGCCAGGCTCTTATCTCCTCCTACGAGCAGTACTTC
- TRBJ1-4 - TRBV11-2 CASRIGGGREKLFF TGTGCCAGCAGGATCGGGGGTGGGCGCGAAAAACTGTTTTTT
once TRBJ2-5 - TRBV18 CASSPMRSKTGETQYF TGTGCCAGCTCACCTATGAGGTCAAAAACCGGGGAGACCCAGTACTTC
- TRBJ1-2 - TRBV12-2 CASRLAHYPADYGYTF TGTGCAAGTCGCTTAGCGCACTACCCAGCGGACTATGGCTACACCTTC
once TRBJ1-6 - TRBV19 CASNSGSDNSPLHF TGTGCCAGTAATAGCGGAAGTGATAATTCACCCCTCCACTTT
- TRBJ2-3 - TRBV10-3 CAIRRISTDTQYF TGTGCCATCAGGAGGATTAGCACAGATACGCAGTATTTT
- TRBJ1-3 - TRBV9 CASSVVFGGSIYF TGTGCCAGCAGCGTAGTTTTTGGAGGGTCCATATATTTT
once TRBJ2-1 TRBD1 TRBV18 CASSPLGQGAYNEQFF TGTGCCAGCTCACCCCTGGGACAGGGTGCCTACAATGAGCAGTTCTTC
- TRBJ2-3 - TRBV13 CASSFRVGTDTQYF TGTGCCAGCAGCTTCAGGGTTGGCACAGATACGCAGTATTTT
- TRBJ1-1 - TRBV3-1/TRBV3-2 CASSRGDTEAFF TGTGCCAGCAGCCGGGGGGACACTGAAGCTTTCTTT
- TRBJ2-2 - TRBV10-3 CASKKGGEAGELFF TGTGCCTCCAAAAAAGGGGGGGAGGCCGGGGAGCTGTTTTTT
- TRBJ1-3 TRBD1 TRBV9 CASSVGGTGSGNTIYF TGTGCCAGCAGCGTAGGCGGGACAGGGAGCGGAAACACCATATATTTT
- TRBJ1-2 - TRBV7-9 CASSLDQRGAYGYTF TGTGCCAGCAGCTTAGACCAGCGGGGCGCCTATGGCTACACCTTC
- TRBJ2-7 TRBD2 TRBV29-1 CSVEELAGSEQYF TGCAGCGTTGAAGAACTAGCGGGGTCCGAGCAGTACTTC
once TRBJ2-1 - TRBV5-5 CASSLAVSAGANEQFF TGTGCCAGCAGCTTGGCCGTATCTGCGGGGGCCAATGAGCAGTTCTTC
few TRBJ2-2 - TRBV2 CASSFISTGELFF TGTGCCAGCAGTTTCATCAGCACCGGGGAGCTGTTTTTT
once TRBJ1-2 - TRBV3-1/TRBV3-2 CATAGRNYGYTF TGTGCCACTGCAGGCAGGAACTATGGCTACACCTTC